This note documents a single T cell receptor beta chain sequence. This table comes from immunoSEQ multiplex PCR, and its TCRdb copy is limited to in-frame clones, with some not included. The sample contains about 2.3 million clones, over 85% of which appear only once. These data come from a study of shared clonotypes between healthy human individuals. The V and J ends lost 11 bases and 2 bases respectively, with 15 bases between them. Germline-derived CDR1 and CDR2 are LNHDA and SQIVND (reference sequence). This CDR3 region has 13 residues. The chain links TRBV19 to TRBJ1-2, with no clear D. The TCR comes from a man aged 18 to 30 in good health. Some clones in this sample may be carry-over from other donors' samples. Sequencing was done on a sample of naive CD4+ T cells from PBMCs. Subset described: CD45RA+ positively selected. The CDR3 DNA sequence: TGTGCCTCCGCCACCCGACCAAACTATGGCTACACCTTC. Protein: CASATRPNYGYTF.